A single T cell receptor beta chain is shown here with its context. The antigen is undetermined. The data were taken from a study of beta chain features in type 1 diabetes. One heparinised blood draw averaging around 110 mL was given by each donor. Once sorted, every population was more than 95% pure. The isolated RNA, all of it, was reverse transcribed, so expressed TCRB transcripts were what got sequenced. Using immunoSEQ multiplex PCR, the repertoire was profiled, and TCRdb retains in-frame clones only, with some absent. The table lists 150,000 to 200,000 clones, about 8.1% of them singletons. Per germline, CDR1 SGHTA and CDR2 FQGNSA. This CDR3 is built from 16 residues. The junction had 13 bases not matched to a gene; V was cut back by 5 bases and J by 6 bases. General study findings and limits: TCRB rearrangement may or may not be influenced by HLA type; here this remained unresolved. Within each of all four CD4+ subsets, Type 1 diabetes patients had TCRB CDR3s that were moderately but significantly shorter.

The source of this sequence is a woman aged 18-29 years with type 1 diabetes. The rearrangement joins TRBV7-2 to TRBJ1-2; 9 bases align to TRBD1. The sequencing input was central memory CD4+ T cells from blood. The CDR3 loop is CASSPLSAGTGNGYTF. As DNA, the CDR3 is TGTGCCAGCAGCCCCCTGTCCGCCGGGACAGGGAATGGCTACACCTTC.